This paragraph reports one TCR beta chain. In germline, CDR1 is SGHRS, CDR2 YFSETQ. Trimming cost V 6 bases and J 7 bases, with 16 bases left between them. The CDR3 loop spans 14 amino acids. This specimen comes from a study of patients and donors after allogeneic stem cell transplantation. TCRdb re-called the RT-PCR reads with MiXCR, one entry per CDR3 protein. The table shows some 160,000 distinct CDR3 sequences, with 24% occurring only once. This chain connects TRBV5-1 to TRBJ1-4, with D maybe TRBD1 (6 bases). This TCR was recovered from a human donor who was either an allogeneic HSCT recipient or a stem cell or donor lymphocyte infusion donor (not recorded which). It is not recorded whose cells these are; they may come from a transplant donor. Sequenced sample: blood, either unsorted or a sorted T cell fraction (not recorded which). CDR3 loop: CASTWGALGEKLFF. CDR3 nucleotides: TGCGCCAGCACCTGGGGGGCCCTAGGTGAAAAACTGTTTTTT.